Following are 25 T cell receptor beta chains from one sample sequenced in a study of T cell responses to AZD1222 COVID-19 vaccine. The table came from immunoSEQ multiplex PCR; TCRdb's copy has only in-frame clones and leaves some out. The profile shows 150,000 to 200,000 clones, around 87% of them singletons. The sequencing used peripheral blood, collected on day 0 of MenACWY control vaccination. These receptor sequences come from an adult in good health.

The chain has TRBV15 and TRBJ2-3; no definite D call. The germline V and J ends were trimmed by 0 bases and 6 bases, with 4 bases remaining between them. This CDR3 comprises 12 residues. CDR1 is LNHNV and CDR2 is YYDKDF in the germline V gene (reference sequence). CDR3 loop: CATSREYDTQYF. The CDR3 nucleotides read TGTGCCACCAGCAGAGAATACGATACGCAGTATTTT.

The genes are TRBV19 and TRBJ1-5; tentative D call: TRBD1 (5 bases). CDR1 and CDR2 from the germline V gene are LNHDA and SQIVND (reference sequence). This CDR3 has 15 residues. V dropped 6 bases and J dropped 0 bases, with 12 bases sitting between them. The CDR3 loop reads CASSDGGYSNQPQHF. CDR3 bases: TGTGCCAGTAGCGATGGGGGGTATAGCAATCAGCCCCAGCATTTT.

CDR3 bases: TGTGCCAGCAGTTCCCCGAACACCGGGGAGCTGTTTTTT. It is translated as CASSSPNTGELFF. The chain has TRBV12-3 or TRBV12-4 and TRBJ2-2, with D hard to call. This CDR3 has 13 residues. The V gene lost 4 bases and the J gene lost 0 bases, with 3 bases spanning the gap.

This chain links TRBV27 with TRBJ2-7; D unclear. The V gene lost 0 bases and the J gene lost 5 bases, with 8 bases spanning the gap. This CDR3 region has 13 residues. Germline assignment: CDR1 MNHEY and CDR2 SMNVEV (reference sequence). The CDR3 DNA is TGTGCCAGCAGTTTATCAATCGGCAACGAGCAGTACTTC. It is translated as CASSLSIGNEQYF.

The rearrangement joins TRBV19 to TRBJ1-4; 7 nucleotides line up with TRBD1. The CDR3 extends over 14 amino acids. V shed 6 bases and J 7 bases; nucleotides not matched to a gene: 8. Germline CDR1 LNHDA, CDR2 SQIVND (reference sequence). The CDR3 loop is CASSRDREGEKLFF. The DNA for the CDR3 is TGTGCCAGTAGCCGCGACAGGGAAGGTGAAAAACTGTTTTTT. Full variable domain (remainder filled in from reference TRBV19 and TRBJ1-4): DGGITQSPKYLFRKEGQNVTLSCEQNLNHDAMYWYRQDPGQGLRLIYYSQIVNDFQKGDIAEGYSVSREKKESFPLTVTSAQKNPTAFYLCASSRDREGEKLFFGSGTQLSVL.

The J gene is TRBJ2-1, the V gene TRBV24-1; D is uncertain. V shed 5 bases and J shed 4 bases, with 17 bases lying between them. This CDR3 is 16 amino acids long. CDR1 and CDR2 from the germline V gene are KGHDR and SFDVKD. The CDR3 DNA is TGTGCCACCAGTGGTCAGGATATAGCAAGTTACAATGAGCAGTTCTTC. Translation gives CATSGQDIASYNEQFF.

This clone has more than one count but fewer than ten. The chain recombines TRBV6-6 with TRBJ2-5; TRBD2 matches at 11 bases. The germline gives CDR1 MNHNY, CDR2 SVGAGI (reference sequence). The CDR3 is 17 amino acids. V lost 5 bases and J lost 4; bases outside the gene matches: 12. The CDR3: CASSPGATSGGGETQYF. Here the CDR3 DNA reads TGTGCCAGCAGTCCCGGTGCCACTAGCGGGGGTGGAGAGACCCAGTACTTC.

V usage is TRBV2 and J usage is TRBJ1-6, with 8 bases aligning to TRBD1. J was trimmed by 9 bases and V by 4 bases; bases with no gene match: 5. The CDR3 consists of 14 residues. Germline V lookup: CDR1 SNHLY, CDR2 FYNNEI. The CDR3 nucleotides read TGTGCCAGCAGTGTGGACAGGGTTCGTTCACCCCTCCACTTT. Protein: CASSVDRVRSPLHF.

The chain is built from TRBV7-2 and TRBJ2-1; D is possibly TRBD2 (7 bases). Trimming removed 5 bases at V and 4 bases at J, with 15 bases between. Germline CDR1 SGHTA, CDR2 FQGNSA. The length of the CDR3 is 15 residues. The CDR3 nucleotides are TGTGCCAGCAGCCCAAGGGGGAGGGGGTACAATGAGCAGTTCTTC. Encoded protein: CASSPRGRGYNEQFF.

The chain has TRBV9 and TRBJ1-4; TRBD1 is a possible D gene (5 bases). Trimming removed 4 bases from V and 1 base from J, with 8 bases in between. Germline CDR1 is SGDLS and CDR2 is YYNGEE. The CDR3 extends over 14 amino acids. CDR3 loop: CASSPGITNEKLFF. The CDR3 DNA sequence: TGTGCCAGCAGCCCAGGGATAACTAATGAAAAACTGTTTTTT.

J is TRBJ2-4 and V is TRBV28; 10 bases match TRBD1. The CDR3 totals 18 residues. J gave up 5 bases and V 7 bases, and 17 bases lay outside the gene matches. Germline V gene sequence: CDR1 MDHEN, CDR2 SYDVKM. The CDR3 DNA reads as TGTGCCAGCAACCCGACAGGGGGCCGGGGTCGAGGCGAAAACATTCAGTACTTC. This gives the protein CASNPTGGRGRGENIQYF.

The J gene is TRBJ1-6, the V gene TRBV7-8; 9 bases are a match to TRBD1. CDR1 SGHVS and CDR2 FQNEAQ come from the germline V gene. V lost 4 bases, J lost 5 bases, and 9 bases stayed unmatched. The length of the CDR3 is 17 residues. CDR3 loop: CASSSRPGTGNNSPLHF. DNA of the CDR3: TGTGCCAGCAGCTCGCGACCCGGGACAGGGAATAATTCACCCCTCCACTTT.

The V call is TRBV5-6, the J call TRBJ2-6; D perhaps matches TRBD1 (6 bases). Trimming left V 1 base short and J 0 bases short, with 11 bases between. This CDR3 has 17 residues. From germline, CDR1 is SGHDT and CDR2 YYEEEE. CDR3 bases: TGTGCCAGCAGCTTGAGGGACACCCTCTCTGGGGCCAACGTCCTGACTTTC. Translated, it gives CASSLRDTLSGANVLTF.

J is TRBJ2-2 and V is TRBV11-2, with a weak D call TRBD2 (6 bases). The CDR3 has 17 amino acids. V was clipped by 1 base and J by 4 bases, with 16 bases between them. Germline-derived CDR1 and CDR2 are SGHAT and FQNNGV. The CDR3 bases are TGTGCCAGCAGCTTAGGCCCCGGGACTCTTCTCACCGGGGAGCTGTTTTTT. Translated: CASSLGPGTLLTGELFF.

The V call is TRBV7-2, the J call TRBJ1-6; D is unclear. The V gene lost 1 base and the J gene lost 9 bases, with 7 bases spanning the gap. CDR1 and CDR2 (germline): SGHTA, FQGNSA. This CDR3 is built from 13 residues. The CDR3 is CASSLDYSSPLHF. The CDR3 DNA sequence: TGTGCCAGCAGCTTAGACTACAGTTCACCCCTCCACTTT.

The rearrangement joins TRBV1 to TRBJ2-7; the table's TRBD2 call for D was not verified on the DNA. TRBV1 is an annotated pseudogene. This CDR3 spans 14 amino acids. The CDR3 nucleotides are TGCACCAGCAGCCTTGGGACTAGCGGGACCCGGGGGGAGTTC. This translates into CTSSLGTSGTRGEF.

As to this clone: A read error may produce the germline difference seen at one junction end. V gene TRBV7-8 combines with J gene TRBJ1-1; D call uncertain. Germline V gives CDR1 SGHVS, CDR2 FQNEAQ. CDR3 size: 13 residues. The CDR3 is CASILTVDTEAFF. CDR3 in DNA: TGTGCCAGCATCTTAACAGTGGACACTGAAGCTTTCTTT.

This clone came up a few times. The CDR3 DNA sequence: TGTGCCAGCAGCCCGACGACAGGGCTGAGCTCCTACGAGCAGTACTTC. It yields the protein CASSPTTGLSSYEQYF. This rearrangement joins TRBV11-2 to TRBJ2-7; 7 bases align to TRBD1. The CDR3 has 16 residues. Germline V gene sequence: CDR1 SGHAT, CDR2 FQNNGV. V shed 5 bases and J 0 bases; nucleotides not matched to a gene: 10.

The genes are TRBV6-5 and TRBJ1-5, with no clear D. Germline CDR1 and CDR2: MNHEY and SVGAGI. The CDR3 runs to 14 residues. V lost 6 bases to trimming and J lost 2 bases, with 11 bases between them. In nucleotides, the CDR3 is TGTGCCAGCAGCGGTCCTGGGGGCAATCAGCCCCAGCATTTT. The encoded protein is CASSGPGGNQPQHF.

This clone was counted a single time. This chain uses TRBV27 with TRBJ2-5, with TRBD2 as a possible D gene (6 bases). CDR3 size: 15 residues. Germline V gene lookup returns CDR1 MNHEY and CDR2 SMNVEV (reference sequence). Between the trimmed V and J ends, which lost 7 bases and 5 bases, there was a span of 20 bases. The CDR3 region is CASKPRGRVTETQYF. The DNA for the CDR3 is TGTGCCAGCAAACCGCGGGGCCGGGTAACGGAGACCCAGTACTTC.

The chain has TRBV29-1 and TRBJ1-2; tentatively, D is TRBD1 (5 bases). Trimming pared 7 bases from V and 3 bases from J, leaving 9 bases between. The CDR3 extends over 11 amino acids. The germline V gene encodes CDR1 SQVTM and CDR2 ANQGSEA. The CDR3, as DNA: TGCAGCGCACTGGGGGACTATGGCTACACCTTC. It is translated as CSALGDYGYTF.

The chain joins TRBV12-3 or TRBV12-4 to TRBJ2-1; the D is unclear. Trimming pared 10 bases from V and 8 bases from J, leaving 9 bases between. The CDR3 runs to 10 residues. The CDR3 spells CATDLYEQFF. The CDR3 DNA is TGTGCCACCGATCTTTATGAGCAGTTCTTC.

The chain is built from TRBV11-2 and TRBJ2-7; D not resolved. This CDR3 has 16 amino acids. Germline values: CDR1 SGHAT, CDR2 FQNNGV. Trimming removed 3 bases at V and 1 base at J, with 16 bases between. The DNA for the CDR3 is TGTGCCAGCAGCTTGTCGGGCAGCCAGAGGTCCTACGAGCAGTACTTC. Its translation is CASSLSGSQRSYEQYF.

This sequence joins TRBV5-5 and TRBJ2-7; TRBD1 or TRBD2 may be the D gene (5 bases each). Germline CDR1 is SGHKS and CDR2 is YYEKEE (reference sequence). The CDR3 is 15 residues long. V was clipped by 1 base and J by 0 bases, with 11 bases between them. The chain's CDR3 is CASSLRDPSSYEQYF. The CDR3 DNA reads TGTGCCAGCAGCTTGCGGGACCCGAGCTCCTACGAGCAGTACTTC.

J is TRBJ2-7 and V is TRBV6-1, with D possibly being TRBD1 (6 bases). The V end lost 3 bases, the J end lost 2 bases, and 14 bases lay between the germline ends. Germline CDR1 MNHNS, CDR2 SASEGT. This CDR3 comprises 15 residues. CDR3 sequence: CASSEGWDTTYEQYF. The CDR3 DNA is TGTGCCAGCAGTGAGGGGTGGGACACAACCTACGAGCAGTACTTC.